This T cell receptor (beta chain) was retrieved from a study of CD8+CD57+ T cells in acquired aplastic anemia. At the level of the study: Sorted CD4+ and CD8+ cells yielded DNA averaging around 3.2 ug.

Overall study results and limits: Researchers report that twenty-nine CD8+ CDR3 sequences appeared in both patients and controls.

This clonotype came up a few times. Its antigen is unidentified. Genomic DNA, serving as template, underwent TCR beta VDJ and CDR3 profiling. TCRdb re-called the reads through MiXCR, storing one row per CDR3 protein. The profile shows about 180,000 distinct CDR3 sequences, 40% to 50% of them singletons. This receptor was obtained from a human donor in good health. What was sequenced was sorted CD4+, CD8+, or CD8+CD57+ T cells (not recorded which) from PBMCs.

CDR3 DNA sequence: TGTGCCAGCAGTTTCTTACTAGCGGGAGTTAATGAGCAGTTCTTC. Translation: CASSFLLAGVNEQFF. The chain employs TRBV27 and TRBJ2-1; 11 positions match TRBD2. Germline assignment: CDR1 MNHEY and CDR2 SMNVEV (reference sequence). J gave up 7 bases and V 3 bases, and 5 bases lay outside the gene matches. The CDR3 has 15 amino acids.